These 26 T cell receptor beta chains originate from one sample sequenced in a study of response to subunit inactivated influenza vaccine. TCRdb reprocessed the RT-PCR reads via MiXCR and lists one record per CDR3 protein. The table records more than 150,000 distinct CDR3 sequences, approximately 12% of them present only once. Here the sequenced sample was CD8+ T cells sorted from PBMCs, taken roughly 24 months after vaccination. These receptors came from a man between 50 and 75 years old who received an inactivated influenza vaccine.

This clonotype was counted a few times. The V gene is TRBV7-8, the J gene TRBJ2-1; 11 nucleotides agree with TRBD2. J was trimmed by 9 bases and V by 3 bases; bases with no gene match: 7. CDR3 length: 15 amino acids. Looked up from germline, CDR1 is SGHVS and CDR2 is FQNEAQ. The CDR3: CASSFSGRAPSEQFF. The CDR3 DNA is TGTGCCAGCAGCTTTAGCGGGAGGGCCCCAAGTGAGCAGTTCTTC.

This clonotype was observed a few times. This chain uses TRBV20-1 with TRBJ2-2; 12 bases fit TRBD2. Germline V CDR1 and CDR2: DFQATT, SNEGSKA (reference sequence). Unmatched junction bases numbered 17, after V lost 6 bases and J lost 6 bases. The CDR3 consists of 18 residues. This CDR3 is CSAGGVLASGRAPGELFF. The CDR3 region has the DNA TGCAGTGCAGGGGGCGTGCTTGCTAGCGGGAGGGCCCCCGGGGAGCTGTTTTTT.

V and J are TRBV4-2 and TRBJ2-3; TRBD2 matches 12 bases. Germline trimming cut 1 base from V and 1 base from J; bases unmatched to any gene: 6. CDR1 and CDR2 (germline): LGHNA, YNFKEQ. The CDR3 runs 18 residues. CDR3 sequence reads: CASSQGLASGGGTDTQYF. CDR3 DNA sequence: TGTGCCAGCAGCCAAGGTCTGGCTAGCGGGGGGGGCACAGATACGCAGTATTTT.

In its sample, this clonotype was seen a few times. The chain combines TRBV12-3 or TRBV12-4 with TRBJ2-2; D may correspond to TRBD1 or TRBD2 (5 bases each). The V and J ends lost 5 bases and 5 bases respectively, with 12 bases between them. CDR3 length: 14 amino acids. This chain's CDR3 is CASSVVGGTGELFF. CDR3 in DNA: TGTGCCAGCAGTGTCGTTGGGGGAACCGGGGAGCTGTTTTTT.

V is TRBV2 and J is TRBJ2-2, with 10 positions matching TRBD1. Germline CDR1 SNHLY, CDR2 FYNNEI. The J segment lost 6 bases and the V segment lost 8 bases, leaving 6 bases of the junction unmatched. The CDR3 consists of 14 residues. The CDR3, as DNA: TGTGCCAGCTGGGGACAGGGGATTGCCGGGGAGCTGTTTTTT. This translates into CASWGQGIAGELFF.

The V gene is TRBV20-1, the J gene TRBJ2-1; 12 nucleotides agree with TRBD2. The CDR3 contains 15 residues. The ends lost 0 bases at V and 9 bases at J; junction bases unmatched: 6. Germline CDR1 is DFQATT and CDR2 is SNEGSKA (reference sequence). The CDR3 sequence: CSAREGTSGRGEQFF. In DNA, the CDR3 is TGCAGTGCTAGAGAAGGGACTAGCGGGCGAGGTGAGCAGTTCTTC.

This clonotype was detected a few times. The rearrangement uses TRBV11-3 and TRBJ2-2; D gene unclear. The CDR3 runs to 16 residues. Germline V CDR1 and CDR2: SGHNT, YENEEA. V lost 0 bases, J lost 1 base, and 9 bases lay in between. The CDR3 DNA reads TGTGCCAGCAGCTTAGAGAGAGACATGAACACCGGGGAGCTGTTTTTT. This codes for CASSLERDMNTGELFF.

The chain employs TRBV10-3 and TRBJ2-1; unclear D gene. The germline V and J ends were trimmed by 3 bases and 8 bases, with 14 bases remaining between them. Germline-derived CDR1 and CDR2 are ENHRY and SYGVKD. This CDR3 comprises 14 residues. DNA for the CDR3: TGTGCCATCAGTGAACCTGCTCAATACTATGAGCAGTTCTTC. This translates into CAISEPAQYYEQFF.

In its sample, this clonotype was seen a few times. The J gene is TRBJ2-2, the V gene TRBV15; no definite D call. The CDR3 is 12 amino acids. V was cut by 0 bases and J by 6 bases, with 2 bases left in between. Per the germline V gene, CDR1 is LNHNV and CDR2 is YYDKDF (reference sequence). The CDR3 is CATSRDSGELFF. CDR3 nucleotide sequence: TGTGCCACCAGCAGAGATTCCGGGGAGCTGTTTTTT.

The chain has TRBV11-1 and TRBJ2-3; the D is unclear. V gave up 5 bases and J gave up 7 bases, with 10 bases separating them. The CDR3 totals 12 residues. Looked up from germline, CDR1 is SGHAT and CDR2 is FQDESV (reference sequence). The CDR3 loop reads CASSLRSNTQYF. In DNA, the CDR3 is TGTGCCAGCAGCCTCAGATCGAATACGCAGTATTTT.

This clonotype was seen many times. The chain carries TRBV7-8 and TRBJ1-5; D is uncertain. From germline, CDR1 is SGHVS and CDR2 FQNEAQ. Trimming removed 5 bases from V and 6 bases from J, with 11 bases in between. CDR3 size: 13 residues. The CDR3 coding sequence is TGTGCCAGCAGCCTCAATGGACCTCAGCCCCAGCATTTT. As protein: CASSLNGPQPQHF.

This clonotype has only a few counts. The rearrangement joins TRBV2 to TRBJ2-3; a possible D gene is TRBD2 (5 bases). Germline CDR1 SNHLY, CDR2 FYNNEI. The CDR3 has 15 amino acids. Trimming left V 6 bases short and J 0 bases short, with 13 bases between. The CDR3 reads CASSSGAKSTDTQYF. The CDR3 DNA sequence: TGTGCCAGCAGCAGCGGAGCGAAAAGCACAGATACGCAGTATTTT.

This clonotype was detected ten times or more. The CDR3 sequence: CSVDPSRGAPETQYF. Here the CDR3 DNA reads TGCAGCGTCGACCCCTCCCGGGGAGCTCCAGAGACCCAGTACTTC. V is TRBV29-1 and J is TRBJ2-5, with D perhaps matching TRBD2 (5 bases). V was cut by 6 bases and J by 4 bases, with 21 bases left in between. Germline V gives CDR1 SQVTM, CDR2 ANQGSEA. The CDR3 runs 15 residues.

This clonotype has more than one count but fewer than ten. The V and J genes are TRBV29-1 and TRBJ1-4; D uncertain. This CDR3 is 11 amino acids long. The germline gives CDR1 SQVTM, CDR2 ANQGSEA. With 4 bases removed from V and 4 bases from J, the gap between germline ends came to 4 bases. CDR3 loop: CSVVHNEKLFF. In DNA, the CDR3 is TGCAGCGTTGTACATAATGAAAAACTGTTTTTT.

The chain has TRBV6-1 and TRBJ1-4; no reliable D call. V gave up 6 bases and J gave up 5 bases, with 10 bases separating them. Per germline, CDR1 MNHNS and CDR2 SASEGT. The CDR3 runs to 13 residues. The CDR3 DNA reads as TGTGCCAGCAGCTGGACGGGAAATGAAAAACTGTTTTTT. Translated, it gives CASSWTGNEKLFF.

The V and J genes are TRBV7-9 and TRBJ2-3, with TRBD2 matching over 10 bases. Germline V gene sequence: CDR1 SEHNR, CDR2 FQNEAQ (reference sequence). The CDR3 totals 16 residues. J was trimmed by 3 bases and V by 5 bases; bases with no gene match: 8. CDR3 sequence: CASSRQGSGRTDTQYF. The DNA of the CDR3 is TGTGCCAGCAGCCGACAGGGTAGCGGGAGGACAGATACGCAGTATTTT. The full variable domain, completed using reference TRBV7-9 and TRBJ2-3, is DTGVSQNPRHKITKRGQNVTFRCDPISEHNRLYWYRQTLGQGPEFLTYFQNEAQLEKSRLLSDRFSAERPKGSFSTLEIQRTEQGDSAMYLCASSRQGSGRTDTQYFGPGTRLTVL.

This clonotype occurred many times. CDR3 sequence reads: CASRHSLTSGGENEQFF. The CDR3 DNA reads TGTGCCAGCAGACACTCCCTGACTAGCGGGGGGGAAAATGAGCAGTTCTTC. The J gene is TRBJ2-1, the V gene TRBV12-3 or TRBV12-4; 14 positions agree with TRBD2. J gave up 7 bases and V 6 bases, and 11 bases lay outside the gene matches. This CDR3 spans 17 amino acids.

This clonotype was recorded a few times. The rearrangement joins TRBV4-3 to TRBJ1-4; D gene unclear. Germline CDR1 reads LGHNA; CDR2 reads YSLEER. The V end was cut by 1 base, the J end by 4 bases, with 10 bases between. The CDR3 totals 15 residues. CDR3 amino acids: CASSQGAGLNEKLFF. CDR3 DNA sequence: TGCGCCAGCAGCCAAGGGGCAGGCCTTAATGAAAAACTGTTTTTT.

This clonotype was detected many times. The V and J genes are TRBV7-9 and TRBJ2-7; D remains ambiguous. In germline, CDR1 is SEHNR, CDR2 FQNEAQ (reference sequence). V was shortened by 3 bases and J by 3 bases, with 3 bases between the two germline ends. CDR3 length equals 11 residues. Written as DNA, the CDR3 is TGTGCCAGCAGCTTTAACTACGAGCAGTACTTC. This sequence encodes CASSFNYEQYF. The variable domain in full, completed from reference TRBV7-9 and TRBJ2-7, reads DTGVSQNPRHKITKRGQNVTFRCDPISEHNRLYWYRQTLGQGPEFLTYFQNEAQLEKSRLLSDRFSAERPKGSFSTLEIQRTEQGDSAMYLCASSFNYEQYFGPGTRLTVT.

This clonotype was counted between two and nine times. The chain combines TRBV7-8 with TRBJ1-5; no definite D call. Germline V gene lookup returns CDR1 SGHVS and CDR2 FQNEAQ. V shed 5 bases and J shed 1 base, with 6 bases lying between them. The CDR3 contains 13 residues. The CDR3 protein is CASSPRSNQPQHF. The CDR3 DNA reads as TGTGCCAGCAGCCCGCGAAGCAATCAGCCCCAGCATTTT.

V usage is TRBV6-2 or TRBV6-3 and J usage is TRBJ2-1; the D is unclear. CDR3 size: 15 residues. V dropped 8 bases and J dropped 0 bases, with 14 bases sitting between them. Germline V CDR1 and CDR2: MNHEY, SVGEGT. The DNA of the CDR3 is TGTGCCAGCTCGCGCGTCGTGAGCTCCTACAATGAGCAGTTCTTC. This translates into CASSRVVSSYNEQFF.

The chain joins TRBV7-8 to TRBJ2-2; tentative D call: TRBD2 (5 bases). CDR1 is SGHVS and CDR2 is FQNEAQ in the germline V gene. Trimming stripped 11 bases from V and 1 base from J, with 14 bases between. The CDR3 extends over 14 amino acids. CDR3 residues: CAGGEPQNTGELFF. For the CDR3, the DNA is TGTGCCGGTGGGGAGCCGCAGAACACCGGGGAGCTGTTTTTT.

This clonotype was seen a few times. This chain uses TRBV15 with TRBJ1-1; D call uncertain. The V end lost 1 base, the J end lost 6 bases, and 18 bases lay between the germline ends. The CDR3 spans 16 residues. Per the germline V gene, CDR1 is LNHNV and CDR2 is YYDKDF (reference sequence). Written as DNA, the CDR3 is TGTGCCACCAGCAGAGGTGTGGGGAGGGAGCTCGCTGAAGCTTTCTTT. This encodes CATSRGVGRELAEAFF.

J is TRBJ2-1 and V is TRBV6-2 or TRBV6-3; D is unclear. V was trimmed by 1 base and J by 4 bases, leaving 5 bases between them. The CDR3 length is 13 residues. Looked up from germline, CDR1 is MNHEY and CDR2 is SVGEGT. The CDR3 sequence: CASSYYKYNEQFF. The CDR3 nucleotides read TGTGCCAGCAGTTACTATAAGTACAATGAGCAGTTCTTC.

The rearrangement links TRBV5-4 to TRBJ2-2; the match to TRBD1 covers 9 bases. This CDR3 region has 14 residues. V gave up 5 bases and J gave up 7 bases; unmatched junction bases: 6. Germline values: CDR1 SGHNT, CDR2 YYREEE (reference sequence). CDR3 region: CASRGGTGNGELFF. CDR3 bases: TGTGCCAGCAGGGGAGGGACAGGGAACGGGGAGCTGTTTTTT.

This clonotype was counted between two and nine times. This chain links TRBV10-3 with TRBJ2-5; 11 bases are a match to TRBD2. CDR3 length equals 16 residues. Germline CDR1 and CDR2: ENHRY and SYGVKD. The J segment lost 2 bases and the V segment lost 2 bases, leaving 4 bases of the junction unmatched. CDR3 amino acids: CAISELAGGEQETQYF. The CDR3 DNA is TGTGCCATCAGTGAGCTAGCGGGGGGCGAACAAGAGACCCAGTACTTC.